The 26 T cell receptor beta chains presented below share a single source sample, sequenced in a study of cytomegalovirus exposure and HLA in healthy donors. A multiplex PCR was run with 60 Vbeta primers and 13 Jbeta primers. The protocol was immunoSEQ multiplex PCR, while the TCRdb copy is restricted to in-frame clones and leaves out a portion. The top ten hold approximately 2.1% of the sample, which has roughly 150,000 clones, around 80% seen once. The sample comprised PBMCs. The source of these receptors is a male donor in good health and CMV-seronegative.

The V call is TRBV18, the J call TRBJ2-7; D is ambiguous. V lost 3 bases, J lost 7 bases, and 13 bases lay in between. The CDR3 has 13 residues. Germline CDR1 KGHSH, CDR2 LQKENI. DNA of the CDR3: TGTGCCAGCTCACCCTCGGTCACCTTGGAGCAGTACTTC. Translation gives CASSPSVTLEQYF.

This chain links TRBV7-2 with TRBJ2-5, with 15 bases lining up with TRBD2. Trimming cost V 5 bases and J 4 bases; bases outside gene matches: 8. The germline gives CDR1 SGHTA, CDR2 FQGNSA. The CDR3 is 17 residues long. This CDR3 reads CASSPGLAGGSLETQYF. Here the CDR3 DNA reads TGTGCCAGCAGCCCCGGACTAGCGGGGGGGAGTTTAGAGACCCAGTACTTC.

The gene calls are TRBV6-1 and TRBJ2-5, with 10 bases that match TRBD2. Germline V gene data show CDR1 as MNHNS and CDR2 as SASEGT. This CDR3 contains 17 residues. J was trimmed by 1 base and V by 3 bases; bases with no gene match: 8. CDR3 residues: CASSDILIAGGQETQYF. DNA of the CDR3: TGTGCCAGCAGTGACATTCTAATAGCGGGGGGCCAAGAGACCCAGTACTTC.

The gene calls are TRBV5-6 and TRBJ2-3, with 9 bases matching TRBD1. CDR1 SGHDT and CDR2 YYEEEE come from the germline V gene. This CDR3 comprises 15 residues. V dropped 3 bases and J dropped 4; count of bases not matched to a gene: 6. The CDR3 coding sequence is TGTGCCAGCAGCTCCGGGACAGGGATATCAGATACGCAGTATTTT. This gives the protein CASSSGTGISDTQYF.

The gene calls are TRBV4-3 and TRBJ1-2; the match to TRBD1 covers 7 bases. With 0 bases clipped from V and 5 bases from J, the junction kept 3 bases outside the gene matches. This CDR3 comprises 14 residues. The germline gives CDR1 LGHNA, CDR2 YSLEER. CDR3 amino acids: CASSQETGRYGYTF. The DNA of the CDR3 is TGCGCCAGCAGCCAAGAGACAGGGAGATATGGCTACACCTTC.

This clone was counted a single time. V is TRBV30 and J is TRBJ1-1; no clear D. Trimming stripped 0 bases from V and 4 bases from J, with 15 bases between. Germline V gene data show CDR1 as GTSNPN and CDR2 as SVGIG (reference sequence). The CDR3 extends over 15 amino acids. CDR3: CAWSVASYGSTEAFF. The CDR3 nucleotides read TGTGCCTGGAGTGTGGCGTCTTACGGGAGCACTGAAGCTTTCTTT.

The chain combines TRBV2 with TRBJ2-3; TRBD2 is a possible D gene (7 bases). Germline values: CDR1 SNHLY, CDR2 FYNNEI. CDR3 length: 16 residues. V lost 7 bases, J lost 6 bases, and 23 bases lay in between. CDR3 amino acids: CASNRGRAGQHDTQYF. As DNA, the CDR3 is TGTGCCAGCAATCGAGGGAGGGCAGGACAGCACGATACGCAGTATTTT.

This clone appeared a single time. The genes are TRBV5-1 and TRBJ2-3; perhaps TRBD2 as D (6 bases). Per germline, CDR1 SGHRS and CDR2 YFSETQ. V lost 0 bases and J 1 base, leaving 15 bases between the germline ends. The CDR3 covers 17 residues. Here the CDR3 reads CASSLVTSLEGTDTQYF. Here the CDR3 DNA reads TGCGCCAGCAGCTTGGTCACTAGCTTAGAGGGCACAGATACGCAGTATTTT.

V and J are TRBV11-1 and TRBJ2-3; tentative D call: TRBD2 (5 bases). This CDR3 comprises 14 residues. CDR1 is SGHAT, CDR2 FQDESV, per germline (reference sequence). Trimming took 3 bases from V and 2 from J, leaving 9 bases between them. For the CDR3, the DNA is TGTGCCAGCAGCTTGGGAGAGAACACAGATACGCAGTATTTT. As protein: CASSLGENTDTQYF.

The V call is TRBV9, the J call TRBJ1-2; TRBD1 might be the D (6 bases). Trimming pared 0 bases from V and 4 bases from J, leaving 19 bases between. The CDR3 spans 17 residues. Germline V lookup: CDR1 SGDLS, CDR2 YYNGEE. CDR3 DNA sequence: TGTGCCAGCAGCGTAGGAGGGGGGGTTCGGGGAACCTATGGCTACACCTTC. The encoded protein is CASSVGGGVRGTYGYTF.

This CDR3 reads CASSVGGGSGSPLHF. The DNA of the CDR3 is TGTGCCAGCAGCGTAGGAGGCGGTAGTGGATCACCCCTCCACTTT. The J gene is TRBJ1-6, the V gene TRBV9; no reliable D call. This CDR3 has 15 amino acids. V was trimmed by 0 bases and J by 10 bases, leaving 14 bases between them. CDR1 and CDR2 from the germline V gene are SGDLS and YYNGEE.

CDR3 DNA: TGTGCCAGTAACCGTTCCAGGGAGGGGAATCAGCCCCAGCATTTT. This gives the protein CASNRSREGNQPQHF. This sequence joins TRBV19 and TRBJ1-5; TRBD1 might be the D (5 bases). Per germline, CDR1 LNHDA and CDR2 SQIVND (reference sequence). The CDR3 covers 15 residues. The V end lost 7 bases, the J end lost 4 bases, and 17 bases lay between the germline ends.

This clone was seen only a few times. V usage is TRBV30 and J usage is TRBJ2-7, with D tentatively TRBD1 (7 bases). The CDR3 has 14 residues. In germline, CDR1 is GTSNPN, CDR2 SVGIG (reference sequence). Trimming took off 6 bases at V and 6 bases at J, with 21 bases between the two ends. CDR3 coding DNA: TGTGCCTGTGCGGGACAGAACTCCATGGGCGAGCAGTACTTC. Amino acid sequence: CACAGQNSMGEQYF.

This chain's CDR3 is CASSTRDGSSYNEQFF. CDR3 DNA: TGTGCCAGCTCAACGAGGGACGGGAGCTCCTACAATGAGCAGTTCTTC. V usage is TRBV18 and J usage is TRBJ2-1, with D possibly being TRBD2 (6 bases). V was trimmed by 5 bases and J by 0 bases, leaving 14 bases between them. The germline CDR1 and CDR2 sequences are KGHSH and LQKENI. There are 16 residues in the CDR3.

This clone was seen only a few times. This chain connects TRBV27 to TRBJ2-2; perhaps TRBD1 as D (6 bases). The CDR3 sequence is 15 residues long. Per the germline V gene, CDR1 is MNHEY and CDR2 is SMNVEV (reference sequence). The V and J ends lost 5 bases and 4 bases respectively, with 14 bases between them. This chain's CDR3 is CASSTQGQITGELFF. The CDR3 nucleotides read TGTGCCAGCAGTACCCAGGGACAAATCACCGGGGAGCTGTTTTTT.

The rearrangement joins TRBV11-2 to TRBJ1-6; no firm D call. The germline CDR1 and CDR2 sequences are SGHAT and FQNNGV. Trimming left V 5 bases short and J 6 bases short, with 8 bases between. The CDR3 runs to 13 residues. CDR3 nucleotides: TGTGCCAGCAGCACATCAAGTAATTCACCCCTCCACTTT. This gives the protein CASSTSSNSPLHF.

The CDR3 loop is CASSMARLYTEAFF. CDR3 in DNA: TGTGCCAGTAGTATGGCCCGCTTATACACTGAAGCTTTCTTT. The chain carries TRBV19 and TRBJ1-1; the D is unclear. The CDR3 has 14 amino acids. Deletions cut 3 bases from V and 3 bases from J, with 11 bases between. Germline lookup yields CDR1 LNHDA and CDR2 SQIVND (reference sequence). The whole variable domain, filled in from reference TRBV19 and TRBJ1-1, reads DGGITQSPKYLFRKEGQNVTLSCEQNLNHDAMYWYRQDPGQGLRLIYYSQIVNDFQKGDIAEGYSVSREKKESFPLTVTSAQKNPTAFYLCASSMARLYTEAFFGQGTRLTVV.

This sequence joins TRBV5-5 and TRBJ1-5, with D unclear. The CDR3 extends over 17 amino acids. The V gene's germline CDR1 is SGHKS and CDR2 YYEKEE (reference sequence). Deletions cut 2 bases from V and 0 bases from J, with 15 bases between. Written as DNA, the CDR3 is TGTGCCAGCAGCTTCCGGGCCGGCGGGTTTAGCAATCAGCCCCAGCATTTT. Translated, it gives CASSFRAGGFSNQPQHF.

This chain connects TRBV28 to TRBJ1-1; D is undetermined. Looked up from germline, CDR1 is MDHEN and CDR2 is SYDVKM. This CDR3 spans 15 amino acids. Trimming pared 8 bases from V and 1 base from J, leaving 17 bases between. The CDR3 sequence: CASPPSGGKNTEAFF. CDR3 bases: TGTGCCAGCCCCCCCTCGGGAGGAAAGAACACTGAAGCTTTCTTT. Based on the CDR3 plus reference TRBV28 and TRBJ1-1, the full variable domain is DVKVTQSSRYLVKRTGEKVFLECVQDMDHENMFWYRQDPGLGLRLIYFSYDVKMKEKGDIPEGYSVSREKKERFSLILESASTNQTSMYLCASPPSGGKNTEAFFGQGTRLTVV.

The genes are TRBV7-8 and TRBJ2-1; 7 positions match TRBD1. The CDR3 length is 14 residues. V trimming: 5 bases; J trimming: 7 bases; junction bases outside the gene matches: 8. The germline CDR1 and CDR2 sequences are SGHVS and FQNEAQ. CDR3 loop: CASSTPTGMNEQFF. CDR3 sequence (DNA): TGTGCCAGCAGCACCCCGACAGGGATGAATGAGCAGTTCTTC.

In this sample, this clone turned up once. V usage is TRBV7-9 and J usage is TRBJ1-2; TRBD1 is a possible D gene (5 bases). Germline CDR1 reads SEHNR; CDR2 reads FQNEAQ (reference sequence). CDR3 length equals 13 residues. The V end was cut by 5 bases, the J end by 8 bases, with 15 bases between. Written as DNA, the CDR3 is TGTGCCAGCAGCCCCGCCGGGGGGGACGGCTACACCTTC. Amino acid sequence: CASSPAGGDGYTF.

This clone has more than one count but fewer than ten. V is TRBV6-1 and J is TRBJ1-2; D is unresolved. The CDR3 is 14 residues long. Germline V gene lookup returns CDR1 MNHNS and CDR2 SASEGT. With 1 base removed from V and 3 bases from J, the gap between germline ends came to 9 bases. The CDR3 loop is CASSEGAGDYGYTF. The CDR3 nucleotides read TGTGCCAGCAGTGAAGGGGCCGGGGACTATGGCTACACCTTC.

The chain links TRBV2 to TRBJ2-3, with 11 nucleotides matching TRBD2. V was clipped by 1 base and J by 6 bases; unmatched bases: 6. The CDR3 runs to 16 residues. Germline CDR1 and CDR2: SNHLY and FYNNEI. The CDR3 nucleotides are TGTGCCAGCAGTGAAGAGGGTAGCGGGGGGGTCGATACGCAGTATTTT. Translated: CASSEEGSGGVDTQYF.

The chain combines TRBV19 with TRBJ1-1; TRBD1 might be the D (6 bases). Deletions cut 4 bases from V and 4 bases from J, with 19 bases between. The length of the CDR3 is 16 residues. Germline loops: CDR1 LNHDA, CDR2 SQIVND (reference sequence). The CDR3 sequence: CASSRAGAGRFTEAFF. The CDR3 coding sequence is TGTGCCAGTAGTAGGGCGGGGGCAGGGCGTTTCACTGAAGCTTTCTTT.

V and J are TRBV5-1 and TRBJ1-2; possibly TRBD1 for D (5 bases). Per the germline V gene, CDR1 is SGHRS and CDR2 is YFSETQ. The ends were cut back, 0 bases at V and 8 bases at J, with 11 bases in the middle. The CDR3 loop spans 13 amino acids. In DNA, the CDR3 is TGCGCCAGCAGCTTGGTGACAGAAGACGGCTACACCTTC. It yields the protein CASSLVTEDGYTF.

The chain uses TRBV25-1 and TRBJ1-2, with D uncertain. Germline V gene data show CDR1 as MGHDK and CDR2 as SYGVNS. There are 13 residues in the CDR3. Trimming cost V 2 bases and J 0 bases, with 4 bases left between them. The CDR3 coding sequence is TGTGCCAGCAGTGAAGGAGCTAACTATGGCTACACCTTC. Amino acids: CASSEGANYGYTF.